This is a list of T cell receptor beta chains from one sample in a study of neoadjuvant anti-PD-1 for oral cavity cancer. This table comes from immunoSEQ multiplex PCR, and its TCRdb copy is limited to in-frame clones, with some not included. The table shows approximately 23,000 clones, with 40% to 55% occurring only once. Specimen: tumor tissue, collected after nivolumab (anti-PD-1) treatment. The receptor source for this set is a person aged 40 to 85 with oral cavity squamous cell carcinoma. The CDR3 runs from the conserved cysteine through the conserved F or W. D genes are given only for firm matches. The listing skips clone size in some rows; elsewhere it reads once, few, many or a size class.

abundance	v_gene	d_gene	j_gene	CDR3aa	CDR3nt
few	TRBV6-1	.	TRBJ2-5	CASSNGKEETQYF	TGTGCCAGCAGTAACGGCAAAGAGGAGACCCAGTACTTC
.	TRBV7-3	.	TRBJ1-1	CASSLTTGNTEAFF	TGTGCCAGCAGCTTAACGACAGGGAACACTGAAGCTTTCTTT
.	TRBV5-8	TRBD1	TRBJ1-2	CANRHPTGGVFGYTF	TGTGCCAACCGACATCCCACAGGGGGCGTCTTTGGCTACACCTTC
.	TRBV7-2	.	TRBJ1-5	CASSLGLSGQPQHF	TGTGCCAGCAGCTTAGGACTGTCTGGGCAGCCCCAGCATTTT
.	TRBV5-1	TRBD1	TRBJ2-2	CASSYGGTGSGTGELFF	TGCGCCAGCAGCTATGGAGGGACAGGGTCGGGGACCGGGGAGCTGTTTTTT
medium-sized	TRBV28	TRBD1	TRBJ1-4	CASSIADGTVFF	TGTGCCAGCAGTATTGCCGACGGGACAGTGTTTTTT
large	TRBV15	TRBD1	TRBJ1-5	CATSSDRARPQHF	TGTGCCACCAGCAGCGACAGGGCGAGGCCCCAGCATTTT
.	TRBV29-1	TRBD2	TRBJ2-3	CSVTLAGGSTDTQYF	TGCAGCGTTACCCTAGCGGGGGGTAGCACAGATACGCAGTATTTT
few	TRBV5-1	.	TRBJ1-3	CASSPNVGGNTIYF	TGCGCCAGCAGCCCTAATGTGGGAGGAAACACCATATATTTT
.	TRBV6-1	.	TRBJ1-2	CASSEGGRIYGYTF	TGTGCCAGCAGTGAAGGGGGCAGGATTTATGGCTACACCTTC
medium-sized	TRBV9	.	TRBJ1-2	CASSARGANNYGYTF	TGTGCCAGCAGCGCCAGGGGAGCAAATAACTATGGCTACACCTTC
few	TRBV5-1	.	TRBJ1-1	CASSSLGPNMNTEAFF	TGCGCCAGCAGCTCGCTGGGACCGAATATGAACACTGAAGCTTTCTTT
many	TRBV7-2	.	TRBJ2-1	CASSLVEGSGFF	TGTGCCAGCAGCTTAGTCGAGGGGTCAGGGTTCTTC
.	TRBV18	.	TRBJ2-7	CASSPPSNRVGEQYF	TGTGCCAGCTCACCACCAAGTAACAGGGTGGGGGAGCAGTACTTC